This TCR beta chain derives from a study of blood T cell repertoires in COVID-19. This clone was seen only once. Germline V gives CDR1 LGHDT, CDR2 YNNKEL (reference sequence). There are 12 residues in the CDR3. Trimming removed 1 base from V and 6 bases from J, with 5 bases in between. This table comes from immunoSEQ multiplex PCR, and its TCRdb copy is limited to in-frame clones, with some not included. The data show about 480,000 clones, roughly 89% seen once. This TCR came from a man aged 18 to 29 with COVID-19, enrolled during active disease. The sequencing input was peripheral blood. The rearrangement uses TRBV3-1 (or the pseudogene TRBV3-2) and TRBJ2-3, with a weak D call TRBD2 (5 bases). The CDR3 DNA reads as TGTGCCAGCAGCCAAGTAGCGGATACGCAGTATTTT. Its translation is CASSQVADTQYF.